The rows below give T cell receptor beta chains drawn from one sample of a study of cytomegalovirus exposure and HLA in healthy donors. The repertoire was sequenced with immunoSEQ multiplex PCR; TCRdb's copy has only in-frame clones and lacks some. Of approximately 150,000 clones listed, around 80% are singletons. The material sequenced was PBMCs. The receptors here all came from a man in his forties or fifties in good health and CMV-seronegative. Both conserved end residues are part of each CDR3. A D gene is named only where the DNA matches it firmly. The size entry is marked missing in some rows and otherwise reads once, few, many or a size class.

>TRBJ2-1|TRBV27|TRBD1|NA
TGTGCCAGCAGTCTCTCAATCCGGGACAGGGGCCTCCTAGAGCAGTTCTTC
CASSLSIRDRGLLEQFF
>TRBJ2-3|TRBV7-2|TRBD2|NA
TGTGCCAGCAGCTTAACGCGGGGGGCCACCAGAAACACAGATACGCAGTATTTT
CASSLTRGATRNTDTQYF
>TRBJ1-1|TRBV5-4|NA|NA
TGTGCCAGCAGCCTTGGTACAGGGTTGGCCACTGAAGCTTTCTTT
CASSLGTGLATEAFF
>TRBJ1-4|TRBV19|TRBD1|NA
TGTGCCAGTAGCAGACCGGGACAGGGGGCTGCTAATGAAAAACTGTTTTTT
CASSRPGQGAANEKLFF
>TRBJ1-1|TRBV10-1|NA|once
TGCGCCAGCAGTGAGGGGCACGGGGGGCGGCGAGCTTTCTTT
CASSEGHGGRRAFF
>TRBJ2-7|TRBV7-2|NA|NA
TGTGCCAGCAGCTCCCCAGGGTCCTACGAGCAGTACTTC
CASSSPGSYEQYF
>TRBJ2-7|TRBV6-1|TRBD2|NA
TGTGCCAGCAGTGAAGCGGTTGGCGGGGGGGCCTACGAGCAGTACTTC
CASSEAVGGGAYEQYF
>TRBJ2-7|TRBV5-1|TRBD1|NA
TGCGCCAGCAGGCTCGGACAGGGGAAGGACGAGCAGTACTTC
CASRLGQGKDEQYF
>TRBJ1-5|TRBV2|TRBD1|NA
TGTGCCAGCAGTTCGACAGGGCATAGCAATCAGCCCCAGCATTTT
CASSSTGHSNQPQHF
>TRBJ2-7|TRBV7-3|TRBD2|NA
TGTGCCAGCAGAAGGACTAGCAGCGGCGAGCAGTACTTC
CASRRTSSGEQYF
>TRBJ2-7|TRBV7-2|NA|NA
TGTGCCAGCAGCACGTCAATGGGGAGCTCCTACGAGCAGTACTTC
CASSTSMGSSYEQYF
>TRBJ2-3|TRBV15|NA|NA
TGTGCCACCAGCAGAGATTTCGGCACAGATACGCAGTATTTT
CATSRDFGTDTQYF
>TRBJ1-1|TRBV2|NA|NA
TGTGCCAGCAGTGAGGAGGGAGTGGTGGCTTTCTTT
CASSEEGVVAFF
>TRBJ1-4|TRBV13|TRBD1|NA
TGTGCCAGCAGTTATACAGGGGGCTTTGAAAAACTGTTTTTT
CASSYTGGFEKLFF
>TRBJ2-5|TRBV5-1|TRBD2|NA
TGCGCCAGCAGCACGTATGACTTAGCGGGGGGAGGAGAGACCCAGTACTTC
CASSTYDLAGGGETQYF
>TRBJ1-2|TRBV6-4|TRBD1|NA
TGTGCCAGCAGTGATAGGGACAGGGGGCGTCGCTACACCTTC
CASSDRDRGRRYTF
>TRBJ2-4|TRBV4-2|NA|NA
TGTGCCAGCAGCCAAGTTTCAGGGTTAGCCAAAAACATTCAGTACTTC
CASSQVSGLAKNIQYF
>TRBJ2-3|TRBV19|NA|NA
TGTGCCAGTAGTATTCAAACTAGCACAGATACGCAGTATTTT
CASSIQTSTDTQYF
>TRBJ1-5|TRBV5-4|TRBD1|NA
TGTGCCAGCAGCCTCGGACAGGACAGTCAGCCCCAGCATTTT
CASSLGQDSQPQHF
>TRBJ2-5|TRBV27|NA|once
TGTGCCAGCAGTTATTACGGGGAGACCCAGTACTTC
CASSYYGETQYF
>TRBJ2-5|TRBV10-1|TRBD2|NA
TGCGCCAGCAGTGAGGGACTAGCGGGGGATCAAGAGACCCAGTACTTC
CASSEGLAGDQETQYF
>TRBJ1-1|TRBV5-1|NA|NA
TGCGCCAGCAGGGACACCATGAACACTGAAGCTTTCTTT
CASRDTMNTEAFF
>TRBJ2-3|TRBV19|NA|once
TGTGCCAGTAGTATAGACTTCGGGGGAGGGCAGTATTTT
CASSIDFGGGQYF
>TRBJ1-5|TRBV30|TRBD1|NA
TGTGCCTGGAGTGTACTTACAGGGGGAGGACAGCCCCAGCATTTT
CAWSVLTGGGQPQHF
>TRBJ2-7|TRBV5-4|TRBD1|NA
TGTGCCAGCAGCTCAAGACAGGGGGGCTACGAGCAGTACTTC
CASSSRQGGYEQYF
>TRBJ2-7|TRBV18|NA|NA
TGTGCCAGCTCACCAGGCGGCAGGGTTACCTACGAGCAGTACTTC
CASSPGGRVTYEQYF
>TRBJ1-5|TRBV11-2|TRBD1|NA
TGTGCCAGCAGCCCCGGGACAGGGAATCAGCCCCAGCATTTT
CASSPGTGNQPQHF
>TRBJ1-5|TRBV10-3|NA|NA
TGTGCCATCAGTGAGGGCAGGGGTGGGAGCAATCAGCCCCAGCATTTT
CAISEGRGGSNQPQHF
>TRBJ1-1|TRBV5-8|NA|NA
TGTGCCAGCAGCTTAGTCAGGGGTGGCACTGAAGCTTTCTTT
CASSLVRGGTEAFF
>TRBJ1-1|TRBV5-4|TRBD1|NA
TGTGCCAGCAGCGCCACAGGGGGAAGAAACACTGAAGCTTTCTTT
CASSATGGRNTEAFF
>TRBJ2-4|TRBV4-1|NA|once
TGCGCCAGCAGCCCACTCCGGGACACCAAAAACATTCAGTACTTC
CASSPLRDTKNIQYF
>TRBJ1-6|TRBV2|NA|once
TGTGCCAGCAGGTTACTAAGGGAGGATTCACCCCTCCACTTT
CASRLLREDSPLHF
>TRBJ1-5|TRBV19|TRBD1|NA
TGTGCCAGTAAGGGGTCGGGACAGGGGACTCAGCCCCAGCATTTT
CASKGSGQGTQPQHF
>TRBJ1-1|TRBV5-4|NA|NA
TGTGCCAGCAGTGTGATGACAAGCATGAACACTGAAGCTTTCTTT
CASSVMTSMNTEAFF
>TRBJ2-7|TRBV4-1|TRBD1|NA
TGCGCCAGCAGCCAAGGTACAGGGGGGTCTCGCGAGCAGTACTTC
CASSQGTGGSREQYF
>TRBJ1-1|TRBV5-4|NA|few
TGTGCCAGCAGCCCGGTCCGGGGGGTTTCCACTGAAGCTTTCTTT
CASSPVRGVSTEAFF
>TRBJ1-5|TRBV9|NA|NA
TGTGCCAGCAGCGTAGTCGGTAATCAGCCCCAGCATTTT
CASSVVGNQPQHF
>TRBJ2-7|TRBV29-1|TRBD2|NA
TGCAGCGCCGGGGAGGGATCAATCGAGCAGTACTTC
CSAGEGSIEQYF
>TRBJ1-6|TRBV25-1|NA|NA
TGTGCCAGCCGGAGGCTCCGCGATAATTCACCCCTCCACTTT
CASRRLRDNSPLHF
>TRBJ2-7|TRBV5-1|NA|NA
TGCGCCAGCAGCTTGGCGGGAAATCCCTCCTACGAGCAGTACTTC
CASSLAGNPSYEQYF
>TRBJ2-5|TRBV5-4|NA|NA
TGTGCCAGCAGCTTGTCGAACAGGGGAGGTGAGACCCAGTACTTC
CASSLSNRGGETQYF
>TRBJ1-1|TRBV4-1|NA|NA
TGCGCCAGCAGCCAAGCGGTTCGGTTAAGGAACACTGAAGCTTTCTTT
CASSQAVRLRNTEAFF
>TRBJ1-4|TRBV5-1|NA|NA
TGCGCCAGCGGAAGGGGGACCGTCGCAACTAATGAAAAACTGTTTTTT
CASGRGTVATNEKLFF
>TRBJ1-2|TRBV6-5|NA|NA
TGTGCCAGCAGTCAACCGACAGAGAATTATGGCTACACCTTC
CASSQPTENYGYTF
>TRBJ2-5|TRBV7-6|TRBD1|NA
TGTGCCAGCAGCCGGACAGGGCCGAGACGGGGGTACCAAGAGACCCAGTACTTC
CASSRTGPRRGYQETQYF